A selection of T cell receptor beta chains follows, all from one sample in a study of cytomegalovirus exposure and HLA in healthy donors. The protocol was immunoSEQ multiplex PCR, while the TCRdb copy is restricted to in-frame clones and leaves out a portion. Seen here are 150,000 to 200,000 clones, 70% to 80% observed once, and the top ten hold 13% to 15%. What was sequenced was PBMCs. The source is a woman aged 40 to 55 in good health and CMV-seronegative. Each CDR3 is given with its conserved first and last residue. Each record gives: clone size, V gene, D gene, J gene, CDR3 DNA, CDR3 protein. D genes are given only for firm matches. Size values are once, few and many counts, or a class for expanded clones, and some rows have none.

-,TRBV9,TRBD1,TRBJ1-6,TGTGCCAGCAGCGGACAGGGAAACTCCTATAATTCACCCCTCCACTTT,CASSGQGNSYNSPLHF
-,TRBV6-5,-,TRBJ1-5,TGTGCCAGCAGTTACGGCAGGGGTTATCAGCCCCAGCATTTT,CASSYGRGYQPQHF
-,TRBV4-1,TRBD2,TRBJ2-5,TGCGCCAGCAGCCAAGAGGGATCTTGGCGGGGGGTTGAGACCCAGTACTTC,CASSQEGSWRGVETQYF
-,TRBV4-2,-,TRBJ1-6,TGTGCCAGCAGCCAAGAGGGAGGCGGGGCTTCACCCCTCCACTTT,CASSQEGGGASPLHF
-,TRBV9,-,TRBJ2-2,TGTGCCAGCAGCACCCAGGACACCGGGGAGCTGTTTTTT,CASSTQDTGELFF
-,TRBV21-1,-,TRBJ1-3,TGTGCCAGCAGCAAAGACCCGGGACAGGGGAGTGCTGATGGAAACACCATATATTTT,CASSKDPGQGSADGNTIYF
-,TRBV20-1,-,TRBJ2-1,TGCAGTGCTAGAGGGGAGTATGAGCAGTTCTTC,CSARGEYEQFF
-,TRBV11-2,-,TRBJ2-2,TGTGCCAGCAGCTTAGGAGGCACCGGGGAGCTGTTTTTT,CASSLGGTGELFF
-,TRBV19,-,TRBJ2-1,TGTGCCAGTAGTATAGATCTGCGTCGATTAAGAAGTGCTAACAATGAGCAGTTCTTC,CASSIDLRRLRSANNEQFF
-,TRBV6-6,-,TRBJ1-5,TGTGCCAGCAGTTACTCGAGGATAAGTGCTAATCAGCCCCAGCATTTT,CASSYSRISANQPQHF
-,TRBV6-5,TRBD1,TRBJ2-7,TGTGCCAGCAGTTACTCCAGACAGGGCAGCTCCTACGAGCAGTACTTC,CASSYSRQGSSYEQYF
few,TRBV6-4,-,TRBJ2-1,TGTGCCAGCAGTGACTCGCCCAGCGGAAGCTCCTACAATGAGCAGTTCTTC,CASSDSPSGSSYNEQFF
-,TRBV4-3,-,TRBJ1-5,TGCGCCAGCAGCCGGGGCCCCAATCAGCCCCAGCATTTT,CASSRGPNQPQHF
-,TRBV7-6,-,TRBJ2-2,TGTGCCAGCAGCTTAGTGACGACAACCTACCGACCGGGGGAGCTGTTTTTT,CASSLVTTTYRPGELFF
-,TRBV6-5,-,TRBJ1-4,TGTGCCAGCAGTTACGGCTCGACTAATGAAAAACTGTTTTTT,CASSYGSTNEKLFF
-,TRBV10-3,-,TRBJ2-1,TGTGCCATCAGTGGGACTTTTGGACTGAACAATGAGCAGTTCTTC,CAISGTFGLNNEQFF
-,TRBV7-3,-,TRBJ2-2,TGTGCCAGCAGCAACAGGGCGGGCACCGGGGAGCTGTTTTTT,CASSNRAGTGELFF
once,TRBV2,-,TRBJ1-5,TGTGCCAGCAGCGCAGGGTATCAGCCCCAGCATTTT,CASSAGYQPQHF
-,TRBV29-1,TRBD1,TRBJ2-7,TGCAGCGTCCGGACAGGGGGCTTAACTAGCGGTCCTTACGAGCAGTACTTC,CSVRTGGLTSGPYEQYF
once,TRBV15,-,TRBJ2-6,TGTGCCACCAGCAGGTGGGCGGCTGGGGCCAACGGCCTGACTTTC,CATSRWAAGANGLTF
once,TRBV7-8,TRBD1,TRBJ2-1,TGTGCCAGCAGGGCTACTTTCGACAGGGGGCTTTACAATGAGCAGTTCTTC,CASRATFDRGLYNEQFF
-,TRBV6-5,-,TRBJ2-1,TGTGCCAGCAGTCAACGGGACTTACCCCGCAATGAGCAGTTCTTC,CASSQRDLPRNEQFF
-,TRBV18,TRBD1,TRBJ1-2,TGTGCCAGCTCCCAAGGGACAGGCGATAACTATGGCTACACCTTC,CASSQGTGDNYGYTF
-,TRBV9,TRBD2,TRBJ2-1,TGTGCAGGGGCGGGTAGCGGGAAGGGGCAGTTCTTC,CAGAGSGKGQFF
few,TRBV11-2,-,TRBJ1-3,TGTGCCAGCAGCTTAAGAGACTCTGGAAACACCATATATTTT,CASSLRDSGNTIYF
-,TRBV6-5,-,TRBJ2-2,TGTGCCATCCGTCGGAGCAGGAACACCGGGGAGCTGTTTTTT,CAIRRSRNTGELFF
-,TRBV10-3,TRBD1,TRBJ2-1,TGTGCCATCAGTTTACCGGGACAGCCCCTCCGCAGGTTCTTC,CAISLPGQPLRRFF
-,TRBV7-7,-,TRBJ2-1,TGTGCTAGCAGCTTAGACATTGGGCAGAAGCAGTTCTTC,CASSLDIGQKQFF
-,TRBV15,TRBD1,TRBJ2-3,TGTGCCACCAGCACTAGACAGGGGGAAGATACGCAGTATTTT,CATSTRQGEDTQYF
-,TRBV28,-,TRBJ2-7,TGTGCCAGCAGTCCTCCTCGACAGACCTACGAGCAGTACTTC,CASSPPRQTYEQYF
-,TRBV30,TRBD2,TRBJ2-3,TGTGCCTGGAGTGCGGCGGGGGGGCCCAGTGATACGCAGTATTTT,CAWSAAGGPSDTQYF
-,TRBV6-5,-,TRBJ2-7,TGTGCCAGCATCATAGGCGGTTACGAGCAGTACTTC,CASIIGGYEQYF
-,TRBV15,-,TRBJ1-2,TGTGCCACCAGCAGTAGCGGACGGAGCTATGGCTACACCTTC,CATSSSGRSYGYTF
-,TRBV5-6,-,TRBJ2-7,TGTGCCAGCAGCTTACTGAGAGGGCGGCTGGACGAGCAGTACTTC,CASSLLRGRLDEQYF
-,TRBV7-4,-,TRBJ1-2,TGTGCCAGTATCTTGACCTGGAGGAGCCACCTACACTATGGCTACACCTTC,CASILTWRSHLHYGYTF
-,TRBV7-9,TRBD1,TRBJ1-5,TGTGCCAGCAGCAGAGGGACAGATAGCAATCAGCCCCAGCATTTT,CASSRGTDSNQPQHF
-,TRBV28,-,TRBJ1-2,TGTGCCAGCAGTTTTCCCCCGGGACAAGACTATGGCTACACCTTC,CASSFPPGQDYGYTF
-,TRBV5-8,-,TRBJ2-7,TGTGCCAGCAGCTCGAAGAGGAATCGGGACATCTCCTACGAGCAGTACTTC,CASSSKRNRDISYEQYF
-,TRBV20-1,-,TRBJ2-7,TGCAGTGTTACCGGGAACGACGAGCAGTACTTC,CSVTGNDEQYF
-,TRBV6-1,TRBD1,TRBJ1-3,TGTGCCAGCAGCAGGGACAGCAACTCTGGAAACACCATATATTTT,CASSRDSNSGNTIYF
few,TRBV7-2,TRBD2,TRBJ2-5,TGTGCCAGCAGCTTAGGTCCCGGACTAGCGGAAGAGACCCAGTACTTC,CASSLGPGLAEETQYF